This T cell receptor beta chain emerged from a study of CXCR3-negative and CXCR3-positive naive CD8 T cells. In preparing the TRB cDNA libraries, 5' RACE with UMI labels was used. With the 5' RACE reads reprocessed, TCRdb shows one record per CDR3 protein and no DNA. The data include some 130,000 distinct CDR3 sequences; the top ten clones carry about 0.3%. Worth noting for this clonotype: Its antigen is unknown.

CDR1 and CDR2 (germline): SGDLS, YYNGEE. The length of the CDR3 is 12 residues. Overall study findings and caveats: The TRBV-TRBJ usage of naive CXCR3-negative and CXCR3-positive cells was similar, but that of memory cells differed. The study found more hydrophobic TRB CDR3s in CXCR3-positive naive cells than in CXCR3-negative naive cells.

The chain carries TRBV9 and TRBJ2-7; TCRdb gives TRBD1 as the D gene, but with no DNA this cannot be confirmed. The sample taken for sequencing was naive CXCR3- CD8+ T cells from blood. The subset denotes: CD45RO-CCR7+CD27+CD95- naive CD8+ T cells lacking CXCR3 (TNR3-). The receptor comes from a human donor in good health. Some clones in this sample may be carry-over from other donors' samples. The CDR3 loop reads CASSVDTGEQYF.